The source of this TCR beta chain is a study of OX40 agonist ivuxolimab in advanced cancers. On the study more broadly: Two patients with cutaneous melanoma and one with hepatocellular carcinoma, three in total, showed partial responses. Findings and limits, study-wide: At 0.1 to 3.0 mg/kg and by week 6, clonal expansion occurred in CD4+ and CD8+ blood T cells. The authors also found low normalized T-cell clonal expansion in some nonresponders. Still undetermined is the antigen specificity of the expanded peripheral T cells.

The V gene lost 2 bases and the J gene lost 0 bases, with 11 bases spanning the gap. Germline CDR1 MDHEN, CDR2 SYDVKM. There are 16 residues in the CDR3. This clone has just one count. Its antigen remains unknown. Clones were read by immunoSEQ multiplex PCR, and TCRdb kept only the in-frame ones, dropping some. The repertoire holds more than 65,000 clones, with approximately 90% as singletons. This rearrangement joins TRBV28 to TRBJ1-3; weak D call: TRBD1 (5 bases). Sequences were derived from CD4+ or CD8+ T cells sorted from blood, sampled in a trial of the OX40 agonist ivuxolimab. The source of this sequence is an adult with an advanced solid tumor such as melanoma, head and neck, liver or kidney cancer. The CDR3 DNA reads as TGTGCCAGCAGTTTAATACTAGGGGTCTCTGGAAACACCATATATTTT. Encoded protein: CASSLILGVSGNTIYF.